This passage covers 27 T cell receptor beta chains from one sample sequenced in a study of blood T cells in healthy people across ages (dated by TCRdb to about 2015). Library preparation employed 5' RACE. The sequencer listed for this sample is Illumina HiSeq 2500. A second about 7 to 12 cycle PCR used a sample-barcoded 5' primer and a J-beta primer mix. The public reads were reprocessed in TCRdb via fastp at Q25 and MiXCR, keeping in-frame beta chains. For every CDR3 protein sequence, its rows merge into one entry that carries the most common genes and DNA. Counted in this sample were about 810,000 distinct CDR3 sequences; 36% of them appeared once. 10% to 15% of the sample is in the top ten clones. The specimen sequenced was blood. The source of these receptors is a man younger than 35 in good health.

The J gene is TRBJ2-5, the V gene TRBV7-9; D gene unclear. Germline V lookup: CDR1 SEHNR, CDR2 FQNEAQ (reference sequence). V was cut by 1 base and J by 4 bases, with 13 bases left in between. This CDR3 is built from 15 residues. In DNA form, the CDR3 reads TGTGCCAGCAGCTTAGGCGGACCCCACTTAGAGACCCAGTACTTC. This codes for CASSLGGPHLETQYF.

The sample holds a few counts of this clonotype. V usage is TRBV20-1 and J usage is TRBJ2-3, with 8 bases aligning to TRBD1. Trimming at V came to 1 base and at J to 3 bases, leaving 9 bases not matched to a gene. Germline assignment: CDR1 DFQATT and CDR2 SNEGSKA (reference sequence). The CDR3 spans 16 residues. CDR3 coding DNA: TGCAGTGCTAGAGGGGTACAGGGGGTGAGAACAGATACGCAGTATTTT. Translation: CSARGVQGVRTDTQYF.

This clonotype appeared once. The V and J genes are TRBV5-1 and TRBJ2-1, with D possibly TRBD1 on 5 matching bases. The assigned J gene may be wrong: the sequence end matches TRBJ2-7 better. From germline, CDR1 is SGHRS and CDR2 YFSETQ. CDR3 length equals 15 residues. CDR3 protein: CASSLAGRAFNEQYF. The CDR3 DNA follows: TGCGCCAGCAGCTTGGCGGGCAGGGCCTTCAATGAGCAGTACTTC.

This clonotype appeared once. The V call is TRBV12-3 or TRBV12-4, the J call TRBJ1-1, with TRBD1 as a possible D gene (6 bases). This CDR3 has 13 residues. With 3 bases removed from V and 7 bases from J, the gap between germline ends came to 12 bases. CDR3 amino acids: CASSLTQQGEAFF. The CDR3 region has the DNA TGTGCCAGCAGTTTGACCCAACAGGGTGAAGCTTTCTTT.

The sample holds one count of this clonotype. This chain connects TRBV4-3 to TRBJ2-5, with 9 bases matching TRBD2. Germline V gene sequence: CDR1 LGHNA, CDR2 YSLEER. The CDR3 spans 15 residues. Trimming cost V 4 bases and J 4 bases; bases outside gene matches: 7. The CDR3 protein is CASSRIATSGETQYF. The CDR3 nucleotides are TGCGCCAGCAGCCGAATCGCGACTAGCGGAGAGACCCAGTACTTC.

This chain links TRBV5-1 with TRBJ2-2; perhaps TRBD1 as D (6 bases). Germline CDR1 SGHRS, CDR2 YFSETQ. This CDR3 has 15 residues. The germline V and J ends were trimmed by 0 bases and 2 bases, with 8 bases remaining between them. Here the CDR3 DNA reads TGCGCCAGCAGCTTGGCAGGGGATAACACCGGGGAGCTGTTTTTT. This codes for CASSLAGDNTGELFF.

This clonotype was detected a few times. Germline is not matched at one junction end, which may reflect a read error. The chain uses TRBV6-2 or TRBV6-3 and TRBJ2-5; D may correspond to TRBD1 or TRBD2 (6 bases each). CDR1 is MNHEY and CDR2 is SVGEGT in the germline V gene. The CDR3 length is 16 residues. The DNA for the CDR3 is TGTGCCAGCAGTGACTCGGAGGGGGACCTCCAAGAGACCCAGTACTTC. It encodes CASSDSEGDLQETQYF.

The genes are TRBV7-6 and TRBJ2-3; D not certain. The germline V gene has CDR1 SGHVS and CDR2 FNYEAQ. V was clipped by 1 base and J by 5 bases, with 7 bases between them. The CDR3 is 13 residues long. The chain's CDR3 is CASSLGLGDTQYF. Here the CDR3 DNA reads TGTGCCAGCAGCTTAGGGTTGGGAGATACGCAGTATTTT.

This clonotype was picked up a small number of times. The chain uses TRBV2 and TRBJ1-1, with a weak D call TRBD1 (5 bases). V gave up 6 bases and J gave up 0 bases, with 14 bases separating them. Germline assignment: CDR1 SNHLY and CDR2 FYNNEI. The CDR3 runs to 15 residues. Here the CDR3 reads CASSTTGTVNTEAFF. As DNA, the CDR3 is TGTGCCAGCAGCACTACGGGGACGGTGAACACTGAAGCTTTCTTT. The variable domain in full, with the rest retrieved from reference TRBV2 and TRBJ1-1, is EPEVTQTPSHQVTQMGQEVILRCVPISNHLYFYWYRQILGQKVEFLVSFYNNEISEKSEIFDDQFSVERPDGSNFTLKIRSTKLEDSAMYFCASSTTGTVNTEAFFGQGTRLTVV.

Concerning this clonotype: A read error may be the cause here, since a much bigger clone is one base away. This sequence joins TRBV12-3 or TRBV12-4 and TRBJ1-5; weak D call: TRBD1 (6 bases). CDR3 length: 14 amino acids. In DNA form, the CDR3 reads TGTGCCAACAGTTTAGGGGGGGTCAATCAGCCCCAGCATTTT. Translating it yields CANSLGGVNQPQHF.

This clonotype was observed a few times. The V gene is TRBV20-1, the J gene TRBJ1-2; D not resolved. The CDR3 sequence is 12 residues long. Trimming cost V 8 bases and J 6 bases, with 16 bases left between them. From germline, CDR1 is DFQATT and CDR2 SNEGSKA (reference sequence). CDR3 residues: CSSSLGSNGYTF. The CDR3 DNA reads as TGCAGTTCCTCTCTGGGGAGCAATGGCTACACCTTC.

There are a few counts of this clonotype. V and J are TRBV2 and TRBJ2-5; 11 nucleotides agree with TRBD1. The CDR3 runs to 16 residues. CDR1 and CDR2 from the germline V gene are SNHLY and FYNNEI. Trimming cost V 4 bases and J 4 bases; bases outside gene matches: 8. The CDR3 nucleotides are TGTGCCAGCAGTGCCAGGACAGGGGGCTTAGGAGAGACCCAGTACTTC. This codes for CASSARTGGLGETQYF.

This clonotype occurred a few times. CDR3 sequence reads: CASSQVWQGNTGELFF. The DNA for the CDR3 is TGTGCCAGCAGCCAAGTATGGCAGGGGAACACCGGGGAGCTGTTTTTT. The chain carries TRBV3-1 and TRBJ2-2; D might be TRBD1 (5 bases). Germline V lookup: CDR1 LGHDT, CDR2 YNNKEL (reference sequence). V dropped 1 base and J dropped 1 base, with 10 bases sitting between them. This CDR3 spans 16 amino acids.

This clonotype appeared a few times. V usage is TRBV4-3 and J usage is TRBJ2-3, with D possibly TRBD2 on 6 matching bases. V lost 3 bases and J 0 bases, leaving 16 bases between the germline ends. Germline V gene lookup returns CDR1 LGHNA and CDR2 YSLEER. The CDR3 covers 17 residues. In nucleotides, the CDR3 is TGCGCCAGCAGCCAGCAGTCCGGGGGAATAAGCACAGATACGCAGTATTTT. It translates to CASSQQSGGISTDTQYF.

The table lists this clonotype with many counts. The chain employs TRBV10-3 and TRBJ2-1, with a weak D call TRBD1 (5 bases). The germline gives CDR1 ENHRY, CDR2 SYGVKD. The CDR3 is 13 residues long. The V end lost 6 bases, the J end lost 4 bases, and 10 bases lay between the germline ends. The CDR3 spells CAIRATEYNEQFF. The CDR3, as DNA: TGTGCCATCAGGGCGACAGAGTACAATGAGCAGTTCTTC.

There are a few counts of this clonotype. In nucleotides, the CDR3 is TGCAGTGCTCCGGCCGGGGCATATAGAGAGACCCAGTACTTC. Protein sequence: CSAPAGAYRETQYF. This chain connects TRBV20-1 to TRBJ2-7; D may be TRBD1 or TRBD2 (5 bases each). The tail of the sequence fits TRBJ2-5 better, so the J call may be wrong. Germline assignment: CDR1 DFQATT and CDR2 SNEGSKA (reference sequence). The CDR3 has 14 residues.

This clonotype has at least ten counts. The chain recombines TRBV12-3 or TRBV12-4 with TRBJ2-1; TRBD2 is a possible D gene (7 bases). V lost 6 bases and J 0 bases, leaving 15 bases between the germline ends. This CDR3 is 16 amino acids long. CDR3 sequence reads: CASRGHRGASYNEQFF. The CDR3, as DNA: TGTGCCAGCAGAGGTCACCGGGGGGCCTCCTACAATGAGCAGTTCTTC.

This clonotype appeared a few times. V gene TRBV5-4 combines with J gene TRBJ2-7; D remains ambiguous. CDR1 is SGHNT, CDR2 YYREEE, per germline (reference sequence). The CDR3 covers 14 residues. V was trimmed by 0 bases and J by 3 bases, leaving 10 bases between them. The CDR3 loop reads CASSLDQAVYEQYF. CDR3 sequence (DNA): TGTGCCAGCAGCTTGGATCAGGCAGTCTACGAGCAGTACTTC.

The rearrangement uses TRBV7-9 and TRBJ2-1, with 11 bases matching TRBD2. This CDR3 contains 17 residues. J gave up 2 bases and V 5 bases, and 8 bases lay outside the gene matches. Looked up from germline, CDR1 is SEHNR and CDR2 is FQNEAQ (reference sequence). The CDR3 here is CASSDDLAGGPYNEQFF. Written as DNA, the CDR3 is TGTGCCAGCAGCGACGATCTAGCGGGGGGACCCTACAATGAGCAGTTCTTC.

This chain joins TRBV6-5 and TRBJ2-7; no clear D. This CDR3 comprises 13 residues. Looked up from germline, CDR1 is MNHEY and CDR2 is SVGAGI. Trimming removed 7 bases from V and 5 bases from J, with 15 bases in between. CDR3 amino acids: CASKRNGRHEQYF. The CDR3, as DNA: TGTGCCAGCAAGAGAAATGGTCGACACGAGCAGTACTTC.

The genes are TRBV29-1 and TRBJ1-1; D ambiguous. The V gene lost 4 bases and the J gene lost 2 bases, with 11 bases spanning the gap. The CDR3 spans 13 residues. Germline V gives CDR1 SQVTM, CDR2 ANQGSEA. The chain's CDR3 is CSVVRVANTEAFF. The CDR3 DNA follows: TGCAGCGTTGTTCGTGTTGCAAACACTGAAGCTTTCTTT.

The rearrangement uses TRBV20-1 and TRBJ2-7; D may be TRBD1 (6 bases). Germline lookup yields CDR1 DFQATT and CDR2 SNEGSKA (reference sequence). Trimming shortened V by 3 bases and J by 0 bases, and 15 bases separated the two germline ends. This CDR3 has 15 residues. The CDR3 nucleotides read TGCAGTGCTAGGGGGATGGACAGAAGCTCCTACGAGCAGTACTTC. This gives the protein CSARGMDRSSYEQYF.

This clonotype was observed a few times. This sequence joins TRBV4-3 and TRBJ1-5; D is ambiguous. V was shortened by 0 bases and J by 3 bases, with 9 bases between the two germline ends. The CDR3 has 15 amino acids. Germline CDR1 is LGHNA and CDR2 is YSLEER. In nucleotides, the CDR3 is TGCGCCAGCAGCCAAGACCACACCGTCAATCAGCCCCAGCATTTT. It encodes CASSQDHTVNQPQHF.

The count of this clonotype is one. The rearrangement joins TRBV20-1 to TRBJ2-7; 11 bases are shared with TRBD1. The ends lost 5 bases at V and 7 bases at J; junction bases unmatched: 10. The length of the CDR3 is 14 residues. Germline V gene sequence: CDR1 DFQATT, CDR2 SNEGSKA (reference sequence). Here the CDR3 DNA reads TGCAGTGCTGCCGGGACAGGGGGATCGTGGGAGCAGTACTTC. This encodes CSAAGTGGSWEQYF.

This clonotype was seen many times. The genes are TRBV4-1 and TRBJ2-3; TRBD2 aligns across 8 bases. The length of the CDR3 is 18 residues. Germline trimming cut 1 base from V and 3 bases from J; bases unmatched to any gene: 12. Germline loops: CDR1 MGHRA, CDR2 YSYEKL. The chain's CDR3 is CASSQGLSGGGSTDTQYF. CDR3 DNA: TGCGCCAGCAGCCAAGGACTATCCGGGGGGGGTTCGACAGATACGCAGTATTTT.

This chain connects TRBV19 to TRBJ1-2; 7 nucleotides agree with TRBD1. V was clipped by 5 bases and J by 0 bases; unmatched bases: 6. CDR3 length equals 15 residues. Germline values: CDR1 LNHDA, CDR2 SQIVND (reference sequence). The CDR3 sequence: CASSARDSPNYGYTF. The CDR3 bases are TGTGCCAGTAGTGCCCGGGACAGTCCTAACTATGGCTACACCTTC. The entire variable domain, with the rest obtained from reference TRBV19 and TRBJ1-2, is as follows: DGGITQSPKYLFRKEGQNVTLSCEQNLNHDAMYWYRQDPGQGLRLIYYSQIVNDFQKGDIAEGYSVSREKKESFPLTVTSAQKNPTAFYLCASSARDSPNYGYTFGSGTRLTVV.

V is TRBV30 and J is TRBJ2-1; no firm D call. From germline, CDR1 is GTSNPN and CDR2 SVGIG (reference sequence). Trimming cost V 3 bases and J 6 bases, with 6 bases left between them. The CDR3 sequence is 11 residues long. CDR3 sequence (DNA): TGTGCCTGGAGCTCGCGCAATGAGCAGTTCTTC. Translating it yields CAWSSRNEQFF.